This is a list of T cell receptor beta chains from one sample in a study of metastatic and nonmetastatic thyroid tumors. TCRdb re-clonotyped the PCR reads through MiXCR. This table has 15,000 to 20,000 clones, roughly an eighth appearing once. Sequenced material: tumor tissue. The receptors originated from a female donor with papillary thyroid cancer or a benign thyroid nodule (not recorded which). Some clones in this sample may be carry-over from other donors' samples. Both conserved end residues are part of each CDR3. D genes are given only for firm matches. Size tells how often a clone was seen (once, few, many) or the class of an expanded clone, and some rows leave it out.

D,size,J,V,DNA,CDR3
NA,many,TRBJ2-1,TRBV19,TGTGCCAGTAGTATACTAGCGTCCCCCTACAATGAGCAGTTCTTC,CASSILASPYNEQFF
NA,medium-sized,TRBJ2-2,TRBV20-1,TGCAGTGCTAGCGAGGACCCCGACTCCAACACCGGGGAGCTGTTTTTT,CSASEDPDSNTGELFF
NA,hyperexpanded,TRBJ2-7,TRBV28,TGTGCCAGCAGTTTAGGTACCTACGAGCAGTACTTC,CASSLGTYEQYF
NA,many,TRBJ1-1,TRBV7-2,TGTGCCAGCAGCTTAGGGACTGATAACACTGAAGCTTTCTTT,CASSLGTDNTEAFF
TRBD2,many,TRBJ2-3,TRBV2,TGTGCCAGCAGTGACGGGACTAGCGCCGATACGCAGTATTTT,CASSDGTSADTQYF
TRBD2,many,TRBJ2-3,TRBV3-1,TGTGCCAGCAGCCAAGATACGGCGGGAGAGGTGGGGCATACGCAGTATTTT,CASSQDTAGEVGHTQYF
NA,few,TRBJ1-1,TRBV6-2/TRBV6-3,TGTGCCAGCAGTTACTCGGCAGGCGCCGGGGTGAACACTGAAGCTTTCTTT,CASSYSAGAGVNTEAFF
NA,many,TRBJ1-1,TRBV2,TGTGCCAGCAGTGACGGATGGATGAACACTGAAGCTTTCTTT,CASSDGWMNTEAFF
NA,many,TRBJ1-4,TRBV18,TGTGCTAGCTCACCGAGGGGCAATGAAAAACTGTTTTTT,CASSPRGNEKLFF
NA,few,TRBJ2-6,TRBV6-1,TGTGCCAGCAGTGAAGAAGACTCTGGGGCCAACGTCCTGACTTTC,CASSEEDSGANVLTF
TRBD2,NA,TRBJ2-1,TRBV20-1,TGCAGTGCTGGAGAAGCGGGGACGACCTACAATGAGCAGTTCTTC,CSAGEAGTTYNEQFF
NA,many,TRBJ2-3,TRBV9,TGTGCCAGCAGCGTAGGACTTCTAACTGCCGCAGATACGCAGTATTTT,CASSVGLLTAADTQYF
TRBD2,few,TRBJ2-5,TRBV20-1,TGCAGTGCTAGAGAGACGGGAGGGGAGACCCAGTACTTC,CSARETGGETQYF
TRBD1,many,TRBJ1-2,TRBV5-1,TGCGCCAGCAGCTCGGGACAGCAGTCCTATGGCTACACCTTC,CASSSGQQSYGYTF
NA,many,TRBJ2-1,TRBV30,TGTGCCTGGAATCGGGCAGGGCTGGGGGTTAGTGAGCAGTTCTTC,CAWNRAGLGVSEQFF
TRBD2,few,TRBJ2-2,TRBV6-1,TGTGCCAGCAGTATCTTAGGGCCTAGCGGAGGTACCGTGGAGCTGTTTTTT,CASSILGPSGGTVELFF
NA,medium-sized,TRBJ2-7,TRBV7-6,TGTGCCAGCAGCTTAGAAGGGCCGGGGGCCCACTACGAGCAGTACTTC,CASSLEGPGAHYEQYF